Ten or more counts support the clone carrying this TCR beta chain. What it binds is unknown. TCR beta CDR3 regions were amplified from RNA. During a first-round RT-PCR of the TCR CDR3, the HTBI primer set was used. TCRdb fed the multiplex PCR reads into MiXCR, producing one record per CDR3 protein. The sample has about 600,000 distinct CDR3 sequences, 14% seen once. The CDR3 consists of 17 residues. The V gene's germline CDR1 is SGHTS and CDR2 YDEGEE. V dropped 0 bases and J dropped 0 bases, with 15 bases sitting between them. Ophthalmopathy in the patients scored at least 3 on Clinical Activity Score and at least 4 on NOSPECS grade, lasting under 3 months. This entry is derived from a study of T cells in Graves' hyperthyroidism and ophthalmopathy. Study-level information: Blood from the periphery was taken at initial diagnosis, before any treatment.

General study points: Ophthalmopathy, which appeared later, was predicted by the model a median roughly 6.5 months before onset.

This rearrangement joins TRBV5-8 to TRBJ1-2, with D maybe TRBD1 (6 bases). Sequenced: blood. This TCR came from a woman in her fifties or sixties with Graves' ophthalmopathy. The CDR3 spells CASSLGGQPKPNYGYTF. In nucleotides, the CDR3 is TGTGCCAGCAGCTTGGGTGGACAGCCAAAACCTAACTATGGCTACACCTTC.